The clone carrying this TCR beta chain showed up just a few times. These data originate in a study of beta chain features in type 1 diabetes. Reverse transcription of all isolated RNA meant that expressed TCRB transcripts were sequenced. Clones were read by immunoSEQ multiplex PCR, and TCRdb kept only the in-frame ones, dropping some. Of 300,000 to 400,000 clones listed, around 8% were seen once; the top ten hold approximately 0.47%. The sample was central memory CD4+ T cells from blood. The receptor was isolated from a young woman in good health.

This CDR3 reads CASSQAQAGGPYNEQFF. The DNA for the CDR3 is TGCGCCAGCAGCCAAGCCCAAGCGGGAGGGCCCTACAATGAGCAGTTCTTC. The gene calls are TRBV4-1 and TRBJ2-1, with TRBD2 matching 10 bases. CDR3 length: 17 residues. V lost 1 base to trimming and J lost 2 bases; unmatched junction nucleotides: 5. Germline V gene sequence: CDR1 MGHRA, CDR2 YSYEKL.